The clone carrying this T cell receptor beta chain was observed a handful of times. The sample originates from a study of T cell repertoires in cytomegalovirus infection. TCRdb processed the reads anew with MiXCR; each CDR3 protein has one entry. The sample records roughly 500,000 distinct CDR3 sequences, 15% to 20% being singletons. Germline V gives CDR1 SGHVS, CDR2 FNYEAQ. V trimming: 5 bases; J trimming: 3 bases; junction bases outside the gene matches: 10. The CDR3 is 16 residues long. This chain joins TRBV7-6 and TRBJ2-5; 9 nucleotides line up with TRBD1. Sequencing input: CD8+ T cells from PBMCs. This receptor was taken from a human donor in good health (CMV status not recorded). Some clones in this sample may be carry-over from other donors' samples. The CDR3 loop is CASSVPGQGVKETQYF. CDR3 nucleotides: TGTGCCAGCAGCGTGCCGGGACAGGGTGTCAAAGAGACCCAGTACTTC. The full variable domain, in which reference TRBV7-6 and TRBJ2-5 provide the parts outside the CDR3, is GAGVSQSPRYKVTKRGQDVALRCDPISGHVSLYWYRQALGQGPEFLTYFNYEAQQDKSGLPNDRFSAERPEGSISTLTIQRTEQRDSAMYRCASSVPGQGVKETQYFGPGTRLLVL.